What follows describes a single TCR beta chain. This sample is part of a study of blood T cell repertoires in COVID-19. The overall study: Acute and convalescent COVID-19 samples came from the United States, Italy and Spain.

This CDR3 comprises 15 residues. The ends lost 3 bases at V and 6 bases at J; junction bases unmatched: 8. Per germline, CDR1 DFQATT and CDR2 SNEGSKA (reference sequence). Per the original methods: Nucleated cell counts were estimated from reference gene primer amplification. Sequencing used immunoSEQ multiplex PCR; TCRdb keeps in-frame clones, though not all of them. V, J and clone size are taken as reported in that table, and D and trimming were inferred from the DNA itself. The repertoire includes approximately 290,000 clones, around 89% of them detected once, and around 0.8% sits in the top ten. The TCR comes from a man in his thirties or forties with acute or convalescent COVID-19. V gene TRBV20-1 combines with J gene TRBJ1-6; 7 bases match TRBD1. Sequencing was carried out using peripheral blood. CDR3 sequence: CSASKQGTANSPLHF. The DNA of the CDR3 is TGCAGTGCTAGTAAGCAGGGGACAGCTAATTCACCCCTCCACTTT.